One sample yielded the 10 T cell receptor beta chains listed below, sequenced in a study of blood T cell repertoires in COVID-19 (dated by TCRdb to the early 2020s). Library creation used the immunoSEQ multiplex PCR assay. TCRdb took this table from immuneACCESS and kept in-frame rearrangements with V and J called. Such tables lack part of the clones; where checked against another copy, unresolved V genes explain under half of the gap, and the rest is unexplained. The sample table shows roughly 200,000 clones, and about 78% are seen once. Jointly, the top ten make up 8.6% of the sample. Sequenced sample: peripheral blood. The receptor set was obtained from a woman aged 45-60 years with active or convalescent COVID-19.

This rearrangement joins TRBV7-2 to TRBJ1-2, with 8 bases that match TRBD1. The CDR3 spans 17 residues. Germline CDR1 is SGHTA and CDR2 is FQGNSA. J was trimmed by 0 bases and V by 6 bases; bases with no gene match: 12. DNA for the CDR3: TGTGCCAGCAGTCCCGTTCAGGGGGCTACCTCTAACTATGGCTACACCTTC. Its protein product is CASSPVQGATSNYGYTF.

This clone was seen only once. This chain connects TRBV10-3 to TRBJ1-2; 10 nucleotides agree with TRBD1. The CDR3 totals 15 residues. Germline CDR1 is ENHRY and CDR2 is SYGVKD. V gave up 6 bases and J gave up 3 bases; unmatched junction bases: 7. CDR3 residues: CAISGQGGRYYGYTF. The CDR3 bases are TGTGCCATCAGCGGACAGGGGGGCCGGTACTATGGCTACACCTTC.

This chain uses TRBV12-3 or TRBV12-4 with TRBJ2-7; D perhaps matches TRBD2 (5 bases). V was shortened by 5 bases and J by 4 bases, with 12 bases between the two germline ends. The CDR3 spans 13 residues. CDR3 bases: TGTGCCAGCAGTGGAGGTTCCCGATACGAGCAGTACTTC. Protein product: CASSGGSRYEQYF.

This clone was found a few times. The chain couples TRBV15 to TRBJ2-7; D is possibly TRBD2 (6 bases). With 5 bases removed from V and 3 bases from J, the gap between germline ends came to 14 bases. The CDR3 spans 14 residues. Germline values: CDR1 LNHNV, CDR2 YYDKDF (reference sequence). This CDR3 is CATSVGGAVYEQYF. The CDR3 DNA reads TGTGCCACCAGCGTTGGCGGGGCGGTCTACGAGCAGTACTTC.

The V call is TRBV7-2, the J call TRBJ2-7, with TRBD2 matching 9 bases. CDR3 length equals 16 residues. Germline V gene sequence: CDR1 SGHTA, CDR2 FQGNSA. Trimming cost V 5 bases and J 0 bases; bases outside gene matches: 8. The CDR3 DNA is TGTGCCAGCAGCGTCGCGACTAGCGGACCCTCCTACGAGCAGTACTTC. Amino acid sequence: CASSVATSGPSYEQYF.

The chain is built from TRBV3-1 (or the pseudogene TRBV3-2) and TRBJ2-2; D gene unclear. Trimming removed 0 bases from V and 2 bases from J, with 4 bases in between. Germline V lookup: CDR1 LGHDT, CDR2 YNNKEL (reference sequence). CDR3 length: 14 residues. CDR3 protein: CASSQDFNTGELFF. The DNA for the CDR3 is TGTGCCAGCAGCCAAGACTTCAACACCGGGGAGCTGTTTTTT.

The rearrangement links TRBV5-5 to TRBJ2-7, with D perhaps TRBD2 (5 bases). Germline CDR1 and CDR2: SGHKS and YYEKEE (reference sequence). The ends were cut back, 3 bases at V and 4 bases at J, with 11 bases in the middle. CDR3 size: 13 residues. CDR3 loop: CASSWGDGYEQYF. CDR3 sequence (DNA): TGTGCCAGCAGCTGGGGAGACGGATACGAGCAGTACTTC. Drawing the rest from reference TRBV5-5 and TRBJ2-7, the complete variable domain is DAGVTQSPTHLIKTRGQQVTLRCSPISGHKSVSWYQQVLGQGPQFIFQYYEKEERGRGNFPDRFSARQFPNYSSELNVNALLLGDSALYLCASSWGDGYEQYFGPGTRLTVT.

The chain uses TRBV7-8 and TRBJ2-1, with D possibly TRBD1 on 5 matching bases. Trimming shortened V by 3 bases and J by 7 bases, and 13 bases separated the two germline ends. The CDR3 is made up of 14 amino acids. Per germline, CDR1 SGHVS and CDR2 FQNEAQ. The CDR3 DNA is TGTGCCAGCAGCTTCCGCGGCAGGGAAAATGAGCAGTTCTTC. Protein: CASSFRGRENEQFF.

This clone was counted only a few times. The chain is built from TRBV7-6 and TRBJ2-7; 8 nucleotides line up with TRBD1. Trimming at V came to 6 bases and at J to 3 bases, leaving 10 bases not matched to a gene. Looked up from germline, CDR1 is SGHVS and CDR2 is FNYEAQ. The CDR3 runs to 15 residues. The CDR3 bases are TGTGCCAGCAGTCCTCGACAGGGGCCGGGCTACGAGCAGTACTTC. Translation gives CASSPRQGPGYEQYF. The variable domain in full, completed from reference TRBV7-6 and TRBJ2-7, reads GAGVSQSPRYKVTKRGQDVALRCDPISGHVSLYWYRQALGQGPEFLTYFNYEAQQDKSGLPNDRFSAERPEGSISTLTIQRTEQRDSAMYRCASSPRQGPGYEQYFGPGTRLTVT.

As DNA, the CDR3 is TGTGCCAGCTCACCACAGACAGGGGGAAACACCATATATTTT. Its protein product is CASSPQTGGNTIYF. The chain carries TRBV18 and TRBJ1-3; 7 positions agree with TRBD1. The germline V gene encodes CDR1 KGHSH and CDR2 LQKENI. This CDR3 is 14 amino acids long. V shed 1 base, J shed 4 bases, and the junction held 1 base outside the gene matches.